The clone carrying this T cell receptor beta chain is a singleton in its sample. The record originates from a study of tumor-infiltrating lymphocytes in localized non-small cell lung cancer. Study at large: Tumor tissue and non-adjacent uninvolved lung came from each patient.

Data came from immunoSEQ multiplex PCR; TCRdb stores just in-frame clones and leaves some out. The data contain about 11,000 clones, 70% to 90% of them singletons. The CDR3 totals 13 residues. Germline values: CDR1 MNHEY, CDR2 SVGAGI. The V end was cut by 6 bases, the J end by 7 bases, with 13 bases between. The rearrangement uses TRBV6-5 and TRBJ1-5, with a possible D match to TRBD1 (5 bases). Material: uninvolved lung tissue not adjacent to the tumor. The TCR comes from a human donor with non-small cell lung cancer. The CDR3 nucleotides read TGTGCCAGCAGCAACAGGCCCGGGCAGCCCCAGCATTTT. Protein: CASSNRPGQPQHF.